The rows below give T cell receptor beta chains drawn from one sample of a study of blood T cell repertoires in COVID-19. The protocol was immunoSEQ multiplex PCR, while the TCRdb copy is restricted to in-frame clones and leaves out a portion. The sample holds approximately 140,000 clones, approximately 90% seen once. Material for sequencing was peripheral blood. The receptors were sampled from a man between 18 and 29 years old with COVID-19, enrolled during active disease. Both conserved end residues are part of each CDR3. Each record gives: CDR3 DNA, CDR3 protein, V gene, clone size, J gene, D gene. A D gene is named only where the DNA matches it firmly. Size values are once, few and many counts, or a class for expanded clones, and some rows have none.

CDR3nt: TGTGCCAGCAGGAGACTAGCGGAGAAATACAATGAGCAGTTCTTC; CDR3aa: CASRRLAEKYNEQFF; v_gene: TRBV6-5; abundance: NA; j_gene: TRBJ2-1; d_gene: TRBD2
CDR3nt: TGTGCCAGCAGCTTCTCAGGGGGTACTAATGAAAAACTGTTTTTT; CDR3aa: CASSFSGGTNEKLFF; v_gene: TRBV7-2; abundance: NA; j_gene: TRBJ1-4; d_gene: TRBD1
CDR3nt: TGTGCCAGCAGTGAATCATGGTCCGGAGATACGCAGTATTTT; CDR3aa: CASSESWSGDTQYF; v_gene: TRBV2; abundance: NA; j_gene: TRBJ2-3; d_gene: NA
CDR3nt: TGTGCCAGCAGTTTACCCCCTAGTTGGAATCCGCCGGGGGAAAAACTGTTTTTT; CDR3aa: CASSLPPSWNPPGEKLFF; v_gene: TRBV27; abundance: NA; j_gene: TRBJ1-4; d_gene: NA
CDR3nt: TGTGCCAGCAGATTGAGGAATTCCCGGGGCTACGAGCAGTACTTC; CDR3aa: CASRLRNSRGYEQYF; v_gene: TRBV27; abundance: NA; j_gene: TRBJ2-7; d_gene: NA
CDR3nt: TGTGCCAGCAGCGTAGATGGAGGGAGTAACCAGCCCCAGCATTTT; CDR3aa: CASSVDGGSNQPQHF; v_gene: TRBV9; abundance: NA; j_gene: TRBJ1-5; d_gene: NA
CDR3nt: TGTGCCAGCAGTTACGGTCAGGATCCCCTCTTC; CDR3aa: CASSYGQDPLF; v_gene: TRBV6-6; abundance: NA; j_gene: TRBJ2-1; d_gene: NA
CDR3nt: TGCGCCAGCAGCTTGGGACTAGCGGGAGCAGGGGTACGGTGGAATGAGCAGTTCTTC; CDR3aa: CASSLGLAGAGVRWNEQFF; v_gene: TRBV5-1; abundance: NA; j_gene: TRBJ2-1; d_gene: TRBD2
CDR3nt: TGTGCCAGCAGCGACAGGGGCCCTCCCTACGAGCAGTACTTC; CDR3aa: CASSDRGPPYEQYF; v_gene: TRBV6-5; abundance: NA; j_gene: TRBJ2-7; d_gene: TRBD1
CDR3nt: TGTGCCACTCAGTTTAACTTAGGGGCCTACGAGCAGTACTTC; CDR3aa: CATQFNLGAYEQYF; v_gene: TRBV28; abundance: few; j_gene: TRBJ2-7; d_gene: NA
CDR3nt: TGTGCCAGCAGTACCCCGATTCGCGGGAGGTACGAGCAGTACTTC; CDR3aa: CASSTPIRGRYEQYF; v_gene: TRBV28; abundance: NA; j_gene: TRBJ2-7; d_gene: TRBD2
CDR3nt: TGTGCCAGCAGTGACCATGGACTAGCCAATGAGCAGTTCTTC; CDR3aa: CASSDHGLANEQFF; v_gene: TRBV6-4; abundance: once; j_gene: TRBJ2-1; d_gene: TRBD2
CDR3nt: TGTGCCAGCAGTTACCCCCTCCAACAGGGGCCGAACACTGAAGCTTTCTTT; CDR3aa: CASSYPLQQGPNTEAFF; v_gene: TRBV6-2/TRBV6-3; abundance: NA; j_gene: TRBJ1-1; d_gene: TRBD1
CDR3nt: TGTGCCAGCAGTCTATCAGGAGGCTCTGGGGCCAACGTCCTGACTTTC; CDR3aa: CASSLSGGSGANVLTF; v_gene: TRBV28; abundance: NA; j_gene: TRBJ2-6; d_gene: NA
CDR3nt: TGTGCCAGCAGCTCGGAGGGTACGCAGTATTTT; CDR3aa: CASSSEGTQYF; v_gene: TRBV7-2; abundance: NA; j_gene: TRBJ2-3; d_gene: NA
CDR3nt: TGTGCCAGCAGCCCGGGTGCGAGGAACATTCAGTACTTC; CDR3aa: CASSPGARNIQYF; v_gene: TRBV28; abundance: NA; j_gene: TRBJ2-4; d_gene: NA
CDR3nt: TGTGCCAGCAGCGTAGGGGGGTTAGCGGGAGTTGGTGAGCAGTTCTTC; CDR3aa: CASSVGGLAGVGEQFF; v_gene: TRBV9; abundance: once; j_gene: TRBJ2-1; d_gene: TRBD2
CDR3nt: TGTGCCAGTAGTCACACAGGGTACGGAAACACCATATATTTT; CDR3aa: CASSHTGYGNTIYF; v_gene: TRBV19; abundance: NA; j_gene: TRBJ1-3; d_gene: NA
CDR3nt: TGTGCCAGCAGTTTATTAGGACTCCTCTCCTACAATGAGCAGTTCTTC; CDR3aa: CASSLLGLLSYNEQFF; v_gene: TRBV27; abundance: NA; j_gene: TRBJ2-1; d_gene: NA
CDR3nt: TGTGCCAGTAGAGCTTCAGCACTAGCGGTTAGCACAGATACGCAGTATTTT; CDR3aa: CASRASALAVSTDTQYF; v_gene: TRBV19; abundance: NA; j_gene: TRBJ2-3; d_gene: TRBD2
CDR3nt: TGTGCCAGCAGCTGGGGGACAGCAGAAGCTTTCTTT; CDR3aa: CASSWGTAEAFF; v_gene: TRBV7-9; abundance: NA; j_gene: TRBJ1-1; d_gene: TRBD1
CDR3nt: TGCAGTGCGACTTACAATGAGCAGTTCTTC; CDR3aa: CSATYNEQFF; v_gene: TRBV20-1; abundance: NA; j_gene: TRBJ2-1; d_gene: NA
CDR3nt: TGCGCCAGCAGCCAAGGTTCGGGACAGGGGCTTTACGAGCAGTACTTC; CDR3aa: CASSQGSGQGLYEQYF; v_gene: TRBV4-3; abundance: NA; j_gene: TRBJ2-7; d_gene: TRBD1
CDR3nt: TGTGCCTGGTCACAGGGGGTACGGAATCAGCCCCAGCATTTT; CDR3aa: CAWSQGVRNQPQHF; v_gene: TRBV30; abundance: NA; j_gene: TRBJ1-5; d_gene: TRBD1
CDR3nt: TGTGCCAGCAGTTCAATTTCTAAGCGGGAGGAAAGCACAGATACGCAGTATTTT; CDR3aa: CASSSISKREESTDTQYF; v_gene: TRBV28; abundance: NA; j_gene: TRBJ2-3; d_gene: TRBD2
CDR3nt: TGTGCCAGTAGTATCATACCTCAGGAAACTAATGAAAAACTGTTTTTT; CDR3aa: CASSIIPQETNEKLFF; v_gene: TRBV19; abundance: NA; j_gene: TRBJ1-4; d_gene: NA
CDR3nt: TGTGCCAGCAGCTTACGGGGAGGACTAGCGGGCTACGAGCAGTACTTC; CDR3aa: CASSLRGGLAGYEQYF; v_gene: TRBV7-8; abundance: NA; j_gene: TRBJ2-7; d_gene: TRBD2
CDR3nt: TGTGCCAGCAGCTCCCAGCCGGAGGGCTCCGAGCAGTACTTC; CDR3aa: CASSSQPEGSEQYF; v_gene: TRBV7-3; abundance: once; j_gene: TRBJ2-7; d_gene: NA
CDR3nt: TGTGCCAGTCACAGGGGACCCCACTCTGGAAACACCATATATTTT; CDR3aa: CASHRGPHSGNTIYF; v_gene: TRBV6-5; abundance: once; j_gene: TRBJ1-3; d_gene: TRBD1
CDR3nt: TGTGCCAGCAGCTTACTGACTAGCTCCTACGAGCAGTACTTC; CDR3aa: CASSLLTSSYEQYF; v_gene: TRBV7-8; abundance: NA; j_gene: TRBJ2-7; d_gene: NA
CDR3nt: TGTGCCAGCTCCGGGGGCTCCTATAATTCACCCCTCCACTTT; CDR3aa: CASSGGSYNSPLHF; v_gene: TRBV27; abundance: NA; j_gene: TRBJ1-6; d_gene: NA